This T cell receptor beta chain is drawn from a study of beta chain features in type 1 diabetes (dated 2018 in TCRdb). For the study in its entirety: No differences in mean age, gender distribution, total cell number or subset yield were found between patients and healthy donors. A total of 90 million to 120 million sorted cells were examined across all samples, and a strong correlation was observed between cell number per subset and RNA yield. The study compared the TCRB repertoires of sorted circulating CD4+ T cell subsets in recently diagnosed type 1 diabetes patients with those in matched healthy donors. Regulatory and stem cell-like memory subsets were isolated from only 8 patients and roughly 8 healthy donors, whereas naive and central memory subsets came from all 30 or so donors. The investigation overall reported the following: Naive, central memory and regulatory TCRB repertoires appeared more similar among patients than among healthy donors. Because cDNA rather than genomic DNA was sequenced, highly expressing activated cells could have been over-represented, although no difference in activation and CD3 levels was found between groups. In all four CD4+ subsets, TCRB CDR3 length was moderately but significantly shorter in type 1 diabetes patients. PCR may preferentially amplify shorter templates, but because patient and control samples were amplified and corrected together, any resulting skew would affect both groups equally. Fewer insertions and more nucleotide deletions at VDJ recombination sites were observed in patients with type 1 diabetes, implying thymic rearrangement abnormalities. Only small numbers of individuals were included in the HLA sub-analyses, which left unresolved whether HLA type had any influence on TCRB rearrangement.

A single peripheral blood draw of about 120 mL on average was collected from each donor into heparinised tubes. A BD FACSAria II and a panel including CD45RO, CCR7, CD25, CD127, CD95 and CD27 were used to sort naive, central memory, regulatory and stem cell-like memory CD4+ T cells. Every sorted population had a purity above 95%. PBMCs were separated immediately by Lymphoprep density gradient centrifugation and were stained directly, without being cultured. To minimize batch effects, samples were stained and sorted in pairs, one healthy donor with one patient per experiment. The entire amount of isolated RNA was reverse transcribed using the High Capacity cDNA Reverse Transcription Kit, so the sequenced TCRB transcripts were expressed ones. Deep immunoSEQ sequencing was performed on naive, central memory and regulatory T cell samples, with an average of roughly 3.3 million total reads per sample. Sorted cells were lysed in RLT buffer, and RNA was extracted using DNase-treated RNeasy Micro or Mini kits according to cell number. Each cell subset was processed on its own to prevent cross-contamination, while patient and healthy donor samples were processed together. Using the immunoSEQ multiplex PCR, TCRB sequences were amplified from cDNA into 87-bp fragments spanning the CDR3 region. Amplicons were sequenced on the Illumina HiSeq platform. The paper's data handling went like this. PCR bias was computationally corrected using synthetic template baselines, reads within Hamming distance 2 were collapsed, and singletons that could not be merged were discarded. By aligning reads against IMGT, V, D and J genes, CDR3 length, and insertions or deletions at six rearrangement sites were assigned. Within each subset, clonotype counts were normalized to sorted cell number, after which true diversity and Gini coefficients were computed with the tcR R package. The overlap coefficient, calculated on TCRB nucleotide sequences, was used to measure repertoire sharing. The table was pulled from immuneACCESS by TCRdb, which kept in-frame rearrangements only. Such tables lose some clones; where checked, under half of the loss comes from unresolved V genes, and the rest has no known cause. Clone size and the V and J calls come from that table; the DNA yielded D and trimming. Present in this sample are roughly 40,000 clones, around 64% of which were seen just once. Together, the top ten hold around 2% of the sample.

With respect to this clone: Its target antigen remains unknown. No much larger clone is present one base from it, and per-base qualities are unavailable.

The receptor comes from a woman in her twenties or thirties in good health. The sequencing input was Tregs from blood. Interpreted using the paper, the cell subset or site label stands for: regulatory CD4+ T cells.

The CDR3 has the sequence CASSFSTSGSVDTGELFF. The DNA sequence is TGTGCCAGCAGCTTCTCTACTAGCGGGAGTGTTGACACCGGGGAGCTGTTTTTT. The receptor chain draws on TRBV7-9 and TRBJ2-2; 11 central bases correspond to TRBD2. Trimming takes 3 bases off V and 3 bases off J; junction bases not matched to a gene: 9. CDR1 SEHNR and CDR2 FQNEAQ were looked up in the germline V gene (reference sequence). The CDR3 measures 18 amino acids from cysteine to phenylalanine. The only DNA kept is the CDR3, 54 bases in frame from the first base. Outside the CDR3, residues come from the reference TRBV7-9 and TRBJ2-2 proteins, so the full variable domain is: DTGVSQNPRHKITKRGQNVTFRCDPISEHNRLYWYRQTLGQGPEFLTYFQNEAQLEKSRLLSDRFSAERPKGSFSTLEIQRTEQGDSAMYLCASSFSTSGSVDTGELFFGEGSRLTVL.